The 15 T cell receptor beta chains reported below all come from one sample, sequenced in a study of regulatory T cells in long-lasting Graves disease. Arm-PCR of CDR3 regions and iRepertoire HTBI primers were used to build TCR beta libraries. TCRdb analysed the multiplex PCR reads with MiXCR anew, one entry per CDR3 protein. The sample holds approximately 230,000 distinct CDR3 sequences, approximately 20% seen once. Indicated time point: newly diagnosed GD, antithyroid drugs for less than 3 months. Generation of the TCR library employed RNA extracted from PBMCs. The input for sequencing was peripheral blood mononuclear cells (PBMCs), taken at new diagnosis, from a patient treated with antithyroid drugs. All receptors derive from a female donor with Graves disease.

This clonotype was seen at least ten times. V is TRBV11-2 and J is TRBJ1-1; unclear D gene. Germline V lookup: CDR1 SGHAT, CDR2 FQNNGV. V was shortened by 5 bases and J by 1 base, with 8 bases between the two germline ends. The CDR3 has 13 residues. The CDR3 DNA reads as TGTGCCAGCAGCCGAGACACGAACACTGAAGCTTTCTTT. Translating it yields CASSRDTNTEAFF.

This clonotype was recorded only once. A far larger clone is one base from this, pointing to a likely read error. The chain combines TRBV5-1 with TRBJ2-7; possibly TRBD1 for D (6 bases). This CDR3 has 13 amino acids. Germline V gene data show CDR1 as SGHRS and CDR2 as YFSETQ. V was trimmed by 1 base and J by 7 bases, leaving 12 bases between them. Here the CDR3 reads CASSLLQGNEQYF. CDR3 in DNA: TGCGCCAGCAGCTTGTTACAGGGCAATGAGCAGTACTTC.

This rearrangement joins TRBV4-3 to TRBJ2-7; the match to TRBD2 covers 7 bases. V shed 3 bases and J 8 bases; nucleotides not matched to a gene: 13. The CDR3 loop spans 15 amino acids. Germline lookup yields CDR1 LGHNA and CDR2 YSLEER. CDR3 sequence reads: CASSQVGGSGTKQYF. The DNA of the CDR3 is TGCGCCAGCAGCCAGGTGGGGGGGAGCGGTACGAAGCAGTACTTC.

This clonotype was seen repeatedly, ten times or more. The rearrangement joins TRBV2 to TRBJ2-1; TRBD2 matches at 7 bases. This CDR3 contains 15 residues. V dropped 4 bases and J dropped 7; count of bases not matched to a gene: 10. Germline CDR1 and CDR2: SNHLY and FYNNEI. The CDR3 DNA sequence: TGTGCCAGCAGTGGAAGGAGCGGGGAAAGGAATGAGCAGTTCTTC. This codes for CASSGRSGERNEQFF. The complete variable domain, with remaining parts taken from reference TRBV2 and TRBJ2-1, reads EPEVTQTPSHQVTQMGQEVILRCVPISNHLYFYWYRQILGQKVEFLVSFYNNEISEKSEIFDDQFSVERPDGSNFTLKIRSTKLEDSAMYFCASSGRSGERNEQFFGPGTRLTVL.

The V gene is TRBV12-5, the J gene TRBJ2-2; D assignment may be TRBD1 or TRBD2 (5 bases each). V lost 1 base and J 0 bases, leaving 9 bases between the germline ends. This CDR3 comprises 16 residues. Per germline, CDR1 LGHNT and CDR2 FRNRAP. The CDR3: CASGLGDLPNTGELFF. DNA of the CDR3: TGTGCTAGTGGTTTGGGGGACCTACCGAACACCGGGGAGCTGTTTTTT.

This clonotype occurred many times. V usage is TRBV6-2 or TRBV6-3 and J usage is TRBJ2-6, with D uncertain. CDR3 length: 16 amino acids. CDR1 is MNHEY, CDR2 SVGEGT, per germline. The V and J ends lost 4 bases and 0 bases respectively, with 10 bases between them. CDR3 sequence reads: CASSWTEYSGANVLTF. In DNA form, the CDR3 reads TGTGCCAGCAGTTGGACGGAGTACTCTGGGGCCAACGTCCTGACTTTC.

This clonotype was seen a handful of times. The V gene is TRBV6-5, the J gene TRBJ2-1, with TRBD1 matching 9 bases. The CDR3 runs 15 residues. The V gene's germline CDR1 is MNHEY and CDR2 SVGAGI. J gave up 6 bases and V 5 bases, and 8 bases lay outside the gene matches. The CDR3 sequence is CASSPPGQGSNEQFF. The CDR3 region has the DNA TGTGCCAGCAGTCCGCCGGGACAGGGCTCCAATGAGCAGTTCTTC.

Comment on this clonotype: This could be a read error, since a much larger clone is one nucleotide away. The chain employs TRBV6-2 or TRBV6-3 and TRBJ1-1; D not resolved. The CDR3 totals 14 residues. Trimming took 5 bases from V and 1 from J, leaving 11 bases between them. The germline V gene encodes CDR1 MNHEY and CDR2 SVGEGT. The CDR3 sequence: CASSGGPTNTEAFF. CDR3 coding DNA: TGTGCCAGCAGTGGAGGGCCAACGAACACTGAAGCTTTCTTT.

This clonotype came up many times. The rearrangement links TRBV10-3 to TRBJ1-3; no clear D. The CDR3 has 15 amino acids. Germline V lookup: CDR1 ENHRY, CDR2 SYGVKD. V was trimmed by 2 bases and J by 0 bases, leaving 8 bases between them. This chain's CDR3 is CAISERGSSGNTIYF. The CDR3 region has the DNA TGTGCCATCAGTGAGCGCGGGTCCTCTGGAAACACCATATATTTT.

The table lists this clonotype with many counts. The chain combines TRBV2 with TRBJ1-2; a weak D match, TRBD1 (6 bases). The CDR3 is made up of 15 amino acids. V was clipped by 6 bases and J by 8 bases, with 22 bases between them. Per germline, CDR1 SNHLY and CDR2 FYNNEI. The CDR3 sequence is CASSAHRVPSGGYTF. The CDR3 DNA is TGTGCCAGCAGCGCCCACAGGGTACCTTCAGGGGGCTACACCTTC.

The chain has TRBV2 and TRBJ1-4; 8 positions match TRBD1. The V segment lost 2 bases and the J segment 8 bases; nucleotides outside the gene matches: 7. Germline-derived CDR1 and CDR2 are SNHLY and FYNNEI. This CDR3 comprises 15 residues. The CDR3 here is CASSELTGEGEKLFF. The CDR3 coding sequence is TGTGCCAGCAGTGAACTGACAGGGGAAGGCGAAAAACTGTTTTTT.

This clonotype was observed at least ten times. The rearrangement uses TRBV27 and TRBJ2-1; 9 bases map to TRBD1. V shed 6 bases and J 5 bases; nucleotides not matched to a gene: 5. Germline V gene lookup returns CDR1 MNHEY and CDR2 SMNVEV (reference sequence). This CDR3 has 14 residues. CDR3 DNA: TGTGCCAGCAGGGGGACAGGGACCAACAATGAGCAGTTCTTC. This translates into CASRGTGTNNEQFF.

About this clonotype itself: A far more abundant clone sits one base away, making this likely a read error. It is likely a read error, because the conserved phenylalanine at the end of the CDR3 is missing. V gene TRBV6-6 combines with J gene TRBJ2-5, with D unresolved. Trimming removed 0 bases at V and 1 base at J, with 6 bases between. The CDR3 sequence is 14 residues long. The germline V gene encodes CDR1 MNHNY and CDR2 SVGAGI (reference sequence). CDR3 coding DNA: TGTGCCAGCAGTTACTCGCGGATCCAAGAGACCCAGTACCTC. Translating it yields CASSYSRIQETQYL.

This clonotype showed up many times. A junction boundary mismatches the germline segment, possibly from a read error. The chain recombines TRBV5-1 with TRBJ1-1; the D gene is possibly TRBD1 (6 bases). CDR1 is SGHRS, CDR2 YFSETQ, per germline. The length of the CDR3 is 15 residues. The CDR3 coding sequence is TGTGCCAGCAGCCAAAACAGGGCCCCCAACACTGAAGCTTTCTTT. This encodes CASSQNRAPNTEAFF.

This clonotype was counted ten times or more. The V gene is TRBV12-3 or TRBV12-4, the J gene TRBJ1-2; no firm D call. This CDR3 comprises 12 residues. Trimming left V 2 bases short and J 7 bases short, with 8 bases between. The DNA for the CDR3 is TGTGCCAGCAGTTTATGGCCCAGTGGCTACACCTTC. This codes for CASSLWPSGYTF.